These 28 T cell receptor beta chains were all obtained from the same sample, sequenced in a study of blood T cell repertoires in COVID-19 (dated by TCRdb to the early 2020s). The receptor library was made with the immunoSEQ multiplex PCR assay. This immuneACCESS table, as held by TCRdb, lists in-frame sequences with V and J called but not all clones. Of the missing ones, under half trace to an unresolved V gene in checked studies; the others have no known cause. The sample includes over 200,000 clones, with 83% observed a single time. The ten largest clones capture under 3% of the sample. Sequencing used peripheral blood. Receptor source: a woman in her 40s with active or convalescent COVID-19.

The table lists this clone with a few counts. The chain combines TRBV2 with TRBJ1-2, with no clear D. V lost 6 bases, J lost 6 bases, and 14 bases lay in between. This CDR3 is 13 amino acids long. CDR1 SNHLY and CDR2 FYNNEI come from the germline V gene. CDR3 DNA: TGTGCCAGCAGGAAAATGGGCACCCATGGCTACACCTTC. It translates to CASRKMGTHGYTF.

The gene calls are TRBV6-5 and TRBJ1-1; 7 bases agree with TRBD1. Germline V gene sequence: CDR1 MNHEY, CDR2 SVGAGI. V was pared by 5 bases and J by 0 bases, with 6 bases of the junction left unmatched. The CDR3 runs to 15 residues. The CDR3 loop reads CASSPRQGVNTEAFF. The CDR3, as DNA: TGTGCCAGCAGTCCCAGACAGGGAGTGAACACTGAAGCTTTCTTT.

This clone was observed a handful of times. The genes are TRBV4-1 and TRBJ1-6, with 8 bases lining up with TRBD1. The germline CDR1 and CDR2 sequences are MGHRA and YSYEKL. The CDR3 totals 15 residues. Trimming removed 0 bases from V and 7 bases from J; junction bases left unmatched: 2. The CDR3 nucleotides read TGCGCCAGCAGCCAAGAGGGACAGGAAAATTCACCCCTCCACTTT. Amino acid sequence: CASSQEGQENSPLHF.

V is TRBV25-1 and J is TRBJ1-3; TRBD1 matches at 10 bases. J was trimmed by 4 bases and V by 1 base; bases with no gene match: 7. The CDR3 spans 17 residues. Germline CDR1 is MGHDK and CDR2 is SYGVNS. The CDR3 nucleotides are TGTGCCAGCAGTGAATCGACAGGGGGCCTTTACGGAAACACCATATATTTT. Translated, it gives CASSESTGGLYGNTIYF.

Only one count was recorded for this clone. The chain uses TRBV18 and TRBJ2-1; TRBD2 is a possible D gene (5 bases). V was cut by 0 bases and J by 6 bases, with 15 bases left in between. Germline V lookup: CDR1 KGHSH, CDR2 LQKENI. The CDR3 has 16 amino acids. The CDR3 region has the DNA TGTGCCAGCTCACCACCGGCTAGCTTCAAAGGCAATGAGCAGTTCTTC. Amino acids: CASSPPASFKGNEQFF.

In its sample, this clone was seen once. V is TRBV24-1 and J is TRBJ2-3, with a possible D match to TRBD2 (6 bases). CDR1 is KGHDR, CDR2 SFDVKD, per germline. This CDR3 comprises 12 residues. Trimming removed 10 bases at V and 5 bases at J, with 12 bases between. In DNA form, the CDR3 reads TGTGCCACGGGAGGTGCCGAAGATACGCAGTATTTT. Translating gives CATGGAEDTQYF.

The chain's CDR3 is CASRGTGAGNTIYF. The CDR3 DNA reads as TGTGCCAGCAGAGGGACAGGGGCTGGAAACACCATATATTTT. The chain is built from TRBV2 and TRBJ1-3; 10 nucleotides align to TRBD1. The ends lost 6 bases at V and 2 bases at J; junction bases unmatched: 1. The CDR3 contains 14 residues. Germline lookup yields CDR1 SNHLY and CDR2 FYNNEI.

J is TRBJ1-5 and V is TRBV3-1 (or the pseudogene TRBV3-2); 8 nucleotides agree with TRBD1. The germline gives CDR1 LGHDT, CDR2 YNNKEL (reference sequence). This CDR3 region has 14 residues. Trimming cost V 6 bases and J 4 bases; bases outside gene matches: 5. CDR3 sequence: CASRPRTGNQPQHF. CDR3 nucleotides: TGTGCCAGCAGACCCAGGACAGGGAATCAGCCCCAGCATTTT.

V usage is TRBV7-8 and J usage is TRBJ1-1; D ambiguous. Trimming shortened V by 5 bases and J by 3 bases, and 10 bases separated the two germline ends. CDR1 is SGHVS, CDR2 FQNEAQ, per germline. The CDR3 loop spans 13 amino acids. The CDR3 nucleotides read TGTGCCAGCAGCCCCCTAGTGGACACTGAAGCTTTCTTT. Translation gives CASSPLVDTEAFF.

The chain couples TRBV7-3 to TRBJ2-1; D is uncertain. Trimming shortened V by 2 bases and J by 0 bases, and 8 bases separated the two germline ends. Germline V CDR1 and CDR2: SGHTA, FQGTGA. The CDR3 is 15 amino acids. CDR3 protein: CASSLDDSSYNEQFF. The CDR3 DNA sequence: TGTGCCAGCAGCTTAGATGATAGCTCCTACAATGAGCAGTTCTTC.

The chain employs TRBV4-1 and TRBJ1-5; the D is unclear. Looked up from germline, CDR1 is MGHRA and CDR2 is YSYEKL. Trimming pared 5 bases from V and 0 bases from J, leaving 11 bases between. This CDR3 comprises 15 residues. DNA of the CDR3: TGCGCCAGCAGCGAAGCCCCCTATAGCAATCAGCCCCAGCATTTT. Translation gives CASSEAPYSNQPQHF.

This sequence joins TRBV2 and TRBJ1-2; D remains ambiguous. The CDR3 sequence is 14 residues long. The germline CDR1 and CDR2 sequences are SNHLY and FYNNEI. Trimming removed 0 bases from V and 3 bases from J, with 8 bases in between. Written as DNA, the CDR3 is TGTGCCAGCAGTGAAGCCCCCGGGTACTATGGCTACACCTTC. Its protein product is CASSEAPGYYGYTF.

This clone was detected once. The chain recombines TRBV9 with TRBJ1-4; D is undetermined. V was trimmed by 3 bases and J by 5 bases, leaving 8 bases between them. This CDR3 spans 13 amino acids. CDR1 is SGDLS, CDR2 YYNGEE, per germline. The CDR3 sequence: CASSAGRNEKLFF. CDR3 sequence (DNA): TGTGCCAGCAGCGCCGGGAGGAATGAAAAACTGTTTTTT.

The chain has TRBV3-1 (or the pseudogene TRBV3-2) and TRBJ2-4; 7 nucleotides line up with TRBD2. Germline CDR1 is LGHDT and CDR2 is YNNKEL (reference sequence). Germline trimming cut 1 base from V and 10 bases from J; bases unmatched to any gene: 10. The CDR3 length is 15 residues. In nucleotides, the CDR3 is TGTGCCAGCAGCCAAGGACTAGCCGGCAGTGTAATTCAGTACTTC. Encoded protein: CASSQGLAGSVIQYF.

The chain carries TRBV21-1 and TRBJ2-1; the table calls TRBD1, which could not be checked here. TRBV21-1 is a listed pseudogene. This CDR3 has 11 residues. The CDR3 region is CASRGLSVGFF. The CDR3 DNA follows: TGTGCCAGCAGGGGCCTTTCGGTTGGGTTCTTC.

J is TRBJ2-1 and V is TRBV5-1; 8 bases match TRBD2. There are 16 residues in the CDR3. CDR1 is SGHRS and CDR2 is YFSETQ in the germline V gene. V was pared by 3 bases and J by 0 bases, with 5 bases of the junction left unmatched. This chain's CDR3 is CASSSTGGLSYNEQFF. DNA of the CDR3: TGCGCCAGCAGCTCGACGGGGGGGCTCTCCTACAATGAGCAGTTCTTC.

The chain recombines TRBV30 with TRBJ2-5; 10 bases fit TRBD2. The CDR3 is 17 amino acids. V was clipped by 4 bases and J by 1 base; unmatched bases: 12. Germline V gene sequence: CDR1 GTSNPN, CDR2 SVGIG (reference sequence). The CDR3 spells CAWNSGTSAPSQETQYF. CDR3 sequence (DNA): TGTGCCTGGAACTCCGGGACTAGCGCACCTTCCCAAGAGACCCAGTACTTC.

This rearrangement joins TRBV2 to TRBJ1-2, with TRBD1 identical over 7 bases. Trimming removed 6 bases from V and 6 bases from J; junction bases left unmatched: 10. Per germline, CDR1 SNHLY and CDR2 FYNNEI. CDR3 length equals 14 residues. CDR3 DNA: TGTGCCAGCAGAGAATCCACAGGGGATCATGGCTACACCTTC. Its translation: CASRESTGDHGYTF.

CDR3 in amino acids: CASSPGQGWADTQYF. CDR3 DNA sequence: TGTGCCAGCAGTCCCGGACAGGGGTGGGCAGATACGCAGTATTTT. The chain couples TRBV6-5 to TRBJ2-3; 9 nucleotides align to TRBD1. The germline V gene encodes CDR1 MNHEY and CDR2 SVGAGI. CDR3 length: 15 residues. V was pared by 5 bases and J by 4 bases, with 7 bases of the junction left unmatched.

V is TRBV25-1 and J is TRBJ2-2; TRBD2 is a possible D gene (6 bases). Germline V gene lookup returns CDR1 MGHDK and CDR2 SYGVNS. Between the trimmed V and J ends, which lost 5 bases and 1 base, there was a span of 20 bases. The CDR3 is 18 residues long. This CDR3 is CASSPWGGQGLNTGELFF. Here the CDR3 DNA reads TGTGCCAGCAGTCCTTGGGGCGGGCAGGGACTGAACACCGGGGAGCTGTTTTTT. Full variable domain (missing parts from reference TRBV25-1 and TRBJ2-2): EADIYQTPRYLVIGTGKKITLECSQTMGHDKMYWYQQDPGMELHLIHYSYGVNSTEKGDLSSESTVSRIRTEHFPLTLESARPSHTSQYLCASSPWGGQGLNTGELFFGEGSRLTVL.

CDR3 sequence: CASSAGDNQPQHF. The CDR3 DNA reads TGTGCCAGCTCCGCAGGGGACAATCAGCCCCAGCATTTT. The rearrangement uses TRBV18 and TRBJ1-5; TRBD1 might be the D (6 bases). V shed 6 bases and J shed 3 bases, with 9 bases lying between them. The CDR3 sequence is 13 residues long. Germline V gives CDR1 KGHSH, CDR2 LQKENI.

The CDR3 region is CSVEDRDRGFYGYTF. CDR3 nucleotides: TGCAGCGTTGAAGATCGTGACAGGGGGTTCTATGGCTACACCTTC. The rearrangement uses TRBV29-1 and TRBJ1-2, with 9 bases identical to TRBD1. Looked up from germline, CDR1 is SQVTM and CDR2 is ANQGSEA. J was trimmed by 4 bases and V by 0 bases; bases with no gene match: 6. The CDR3 spans 15 residues.

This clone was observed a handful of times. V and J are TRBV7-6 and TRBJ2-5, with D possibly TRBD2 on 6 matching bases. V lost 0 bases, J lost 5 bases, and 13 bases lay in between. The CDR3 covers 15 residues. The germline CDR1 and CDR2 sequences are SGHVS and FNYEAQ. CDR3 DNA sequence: TGTGCCAGCAGCTTAGCAGGAGGAGGGCGCGAGACCCAGTACTTC. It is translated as CASSLAGGGRETQYF.

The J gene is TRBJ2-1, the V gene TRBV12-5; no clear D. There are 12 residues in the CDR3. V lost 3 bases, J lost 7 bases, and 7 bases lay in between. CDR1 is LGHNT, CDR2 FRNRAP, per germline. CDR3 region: CASGFATNEQFF. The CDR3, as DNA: TGTGCTAGTGGTTTCGCGACTAATGAGCAGTTCTTC.

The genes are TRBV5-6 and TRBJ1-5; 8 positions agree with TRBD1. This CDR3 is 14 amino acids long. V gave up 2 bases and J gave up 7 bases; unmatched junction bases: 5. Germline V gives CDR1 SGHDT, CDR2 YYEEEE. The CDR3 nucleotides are TGTGCCAGCAGCTTTACAGGGGGTGCCCAGCCCCAGCATTTT. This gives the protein CASSFTGGAQPQHF.

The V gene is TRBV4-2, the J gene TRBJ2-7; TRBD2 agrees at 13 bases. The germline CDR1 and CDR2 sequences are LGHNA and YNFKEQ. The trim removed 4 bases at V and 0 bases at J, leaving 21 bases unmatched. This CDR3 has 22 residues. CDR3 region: CASSLGTGYELAGGQSSYEQYF. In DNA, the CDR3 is TGTGCCAGCAGCCTTGGGACAGGGTATGAACTAGCGGGAGGGCAGAGCTCCTACGAGCAGTACTTC.

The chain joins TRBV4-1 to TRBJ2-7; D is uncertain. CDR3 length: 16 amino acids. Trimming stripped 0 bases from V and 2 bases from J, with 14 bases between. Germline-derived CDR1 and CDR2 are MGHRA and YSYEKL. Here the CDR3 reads CASSQEIGWYAYEQYF. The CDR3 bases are TGCGCCAGCAGCCAAGAAATCGGGTGGTACGCCTACGAGCAGTACTTC.

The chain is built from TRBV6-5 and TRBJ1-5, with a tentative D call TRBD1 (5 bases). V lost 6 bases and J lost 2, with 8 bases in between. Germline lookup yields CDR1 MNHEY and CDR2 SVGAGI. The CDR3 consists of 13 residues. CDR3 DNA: TGTGCCAGCAGCAGGGATGGCAATCAGCCCCAGCATTTT. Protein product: CASSRDGNQPQHF.